This T cell receptor beta chain was observed in a study of T cell changes during pregnancy in multiple sclerosis. Germline CDR1 reads SGHKS; CDR2 reads YYEKEE (reference sequence). The CDR3 spans 14 residues. The V and J ends lost 2 bases and 4 bases, in that order; junction bases with no gene match: 5. The repertoire was sequenced with immunoSEQ multiplex PCR; TCRdb's copy has only in-frame clones and lacks some. This sample has 40,000 to 55,000 clones, with 91% found just once. The starting material was CD8+ T cells from peripheral blood mononuclear cells, obtained after pregnancy. The chain employs TRBV5-5 and TRBJ2-7; 8 bases line up with TRBD1. The clonotype comes from a female donor with multiple sclerosis, enrolled in a pregnancy study. The chain's CDR3 is CASSFHRGAYEQYF. The CDR3 nucleotides are TGTGCCAGCAGCTTCCACAGGGGGGCGTACGAGCAGTACTTC.